These 20 T cell receptor beta chains were all obtained from the same sample, sequenced in a study of breast tumors, draining lymph nodes, adjacent tissues. Axillary draining lymph nodes of breast cancer patients supplied the node samples. From the multiplex PCR reads, TCRdb called clonotypes with MiXCR, one entry per CDR3 protein. The sample includes approximately 100,000 distinct CDR3 sequences, 21% of them seen just once. The sequenced sample consisted of axillary lymph node tissue. Receptor source: a female donor with breast cancer. Some clones in this sample may be carry-over from other donors' samples.

A remark on this clonotype: This may come from a read error, since a much larger clone is one base off. A read error is likely, as this CDR3 ends without the conserved phenylalanine or tryptophan. The J gene is TRBJ2-7, the V gene TRBV28; TRBD1 matches at 10 bases. This CDR3 contains 14 residues. With 6 bases clipped from V and 7 bases from J, the junction kept 9 bases outside the gene matches. The germline V gene has CDR1 MDHEN and CDR2 SYDVKM. The CDR3 bases are TGTGCCAGCAGACCCGGGACAGGGGCAAGGGAGCAGTACTCC. Protein product: CASRPGTGAREQYS.

This clonotype was counted ten times or more. The rearrangement links TRBV20-1 to TRBJ1-2; 7 bases map to TRBD1. The germline V gene has CDR1 DFQATT and CDR2 SNEGSKA (reference sequence). J was trimmed by 4 bases and V by 8 bases; bases with no gene match: 7. The CDR3 loop spans 12 amino acids. The CDR3 DNA reads as TGCAGTTTCCTACAGGGGAGCTATGGCTACACCTTC. The encoded protein is CSFLQGSYGYTF.

The table lists this clonotype with many counts. The V call is TRBV29-1, the J call TRBJ2-7, with TRBD1 matching over 8 bases. The germline V gene has CDR1 SQVTM and CDR2 ANQGSEA. V gave up 7 bases and J gave up 2 bases; unmatched junction bases: 7. The CDR3 is made up of 13 amino acids. The DNA of the CDR3 is TGCAGCGACCAGGACAGGGACACCTACGAGCAGTACTTC. Translated, it gives CSDQDRDTYEQYF.

This clonotype appeared many times. The chain uses TRBV27 and TRBJ2-7; D uncertain. This CDR3 has 14 amino acids. V lost 5 bases, J lost 1 base, and 12 bases lay in between. CDR1 is MNHEY and CDR2 is SMNVEV in the germline V gene (reference sequence). CDR3 region: CASSPHFASYEQYF. CDR3 DNA: TGTGCCAGCAGTCCCCATTTTGCTTCCTACGAGCAGTACTTC.

This clonotype was seen repeatedly, ten times or more. The chain combines TRBV20-1 with TRBJ2-1; 10 positions agree with TRBD1. Losses at the gene ends were 6 bases for V and 4 bases for J; bases not matched to a gene: 9. The CDR3 consists of 15 residues. The V gene's germline CDR1 is DFQATT and CDR2 SNEGSKA (reference sequence). CDR3 protein: CSALVRDRGYNEQFF. CDR3 nucleotides: TGCAGTGCATTAGTCCGGGACAGGGGATACAATGAGCAGTTCTTC.

CDR3 sequence: CASSPNPRRASSPLHF. The DNA of the CDR3 is TGTGCCAGCTCACCGAATCCCCGCCGGGCCTCTTCACCCCTCCACTTT. This chain joins TRBV18 and TRBJ1-6; D gene uncertain. Germline lookup yields CDR1 KGHSH and CDR2 LQKENI. This CDR3 region has 16 residues. Deletions cut 3 bases from V and 9 bases from J, with 18 bases between.

This clonotype was recorded at least ten times. This chain joins TRBV6-1 and TRBJ2-6; no firm D call. Germline V gene sequence: CDR1 MNHNS, CDR2 SASEGT. V was pared by 6 bases and J by 6 bases, with 6 bases between. The CDR3 spans 12 residues. This chain's CDR3 is CASRTVANVLTF. The DNA of the CDR3 is TGTGCCAGCAGGACTGTGGCCAACGTCCTGACTTTC.

In this sample, this clonotype turned up many times. This chain connects TRBV20-1 to TRBJ1-5; D unresolved. The CDR3 totals 15 residues. Germline V gene sequence: CDR1 DFQATT, CDR2 SNEGSKA (reference sequence). V lost 5 bases to trimming and J lost 0 bases, with 14 bases between them. CDR3 loop: CSAAPGIHSNQPQHF. The CDR3 DNA sequence: TGCAGTGCTGCGCCTGGGATACATAGCAATCAGCCCCAGCATTTT.

As regards this clonotype: This may arise from a read error, as a much more abundant clone is one base away. The V gene is TRBV6-5, the J gene TRBJ2-1; a possible D gene is TRBD1 (6 bases). The CDR3 sequence is 17 residues long. Trimming removed 4 bases at V and 0 bases at J, with 16 bases between. Per the germline V gene, CDR1 is MNHEY and CDR2 is SVGAGI. The CDR3 DNA sequence: TGTGCCAGCAGTTGCTGGCAGGGGATTAGCTCCTACAATGAGCAGTTCTTC. This codes for CASSCWQGISSYNEQFF.

This clonotype occurred a few times. The CDR3: CASEGGQGGMQETQYF. CDR3 nucleotides: TGTGCCAGCGAGGGGGGACAGGGTGGGATGCAAGAGACCCAGTACTTC. The V gene is TRBV28, the J gene TRBJ2-5; 9 nucleotides match TRBD1. V trimming: 8 bases; J trimming: 2 bases; junction bases outside the gene matches: 12. The CDR3 has 16 residues. Per germline, CDR1 MDHEN and CDR2 SYDVKM. The full variable domain, completed using reference TRBV28 and TRBJ2-5, is DVKVTQSSRYLVKRTGEKVFLECVQDMDHENMFWYRQDPGLGLRLIYFSYDVKMKEKGDIPEGYSVSREKKERFSLILESASTNQTSMYLCASEGGQGGMQETQYFGPGTRLLVL.

The V call is TRBV6-1, the J call TRBJ1-4; 9 nucleotides line up with TRBD1. This CDR3 is 15 amino acids long. The V segment lost 4 bases and the J segment 3 bases; nucleotides outside the gene matches: 3. CDR1 MNHNS and CDR2 SASEGT come from the germline V gene. The CDR3 spells CASSANRGPNEKLFF. The CDR3 DNA follows: TGTGCCAGCAGTGCCAACAGGGGGCCTAATGAAAAACTGTTTTTT.

Turning to this clonotype: A read error is possible here, since a much larger clone lies one base away. The chain combines TRBV7-9 with TRBJ2-3; D not certain. Trimming stripped 5 bases from V and 1 base from J, with 10 bases between. Per germline, CDR1 SEHNR and CDR2 FQNEAQ (reference sequence). The CDR3 length is 14 residues. The CDR3 DNA reads TGTGCCAGCAGCCCAGAACACGGCACAGATACGCAGTATTTT. This translates into CASSPEHGTDTQYF.

In its sample, this clonotype was seen many times. The V and J genes are TRBV7-9 and TRBJ2-5, with D possibly matching TRBD1 (5 bases). Trimming cost V 0 bases and J 0 bases, with 8 bases left between them. Germline assignment: CDR1 SEHNR and CDR2 FQNEAQ (reference sequence). The CDR3 has 15 amino acids. In nucleotides, the CDR3 is TGTGCCAGCAGCTTAGCGGGGCAGGACCAAGAGACCCAGTACTTC. It specifies CASSLAGQDQETQYF. Filled out from reference TRBV7-9 and TRBJ2-5, the complete variable domain reads DTGVSQNPRHKITKRGQNVTFRCDPISEHNRLYWYRQTLGQGPEFLTYFQNEAQLEKSRLLSDRFSAERPKGSFSTLEIQRTEQGDSAMYLCASSLAGQDQETQYFGPGTRLLVL.

This clonotype was counted at least ten times. V gene TRBV13 combines with J gene TRBJ1-2, with TRBD1 as a possible D gene (5 bases). V dropped 2 bases and J dropped 4 bases, with 8 bases sitting between them. CDR1 and CDR2 from the germline V gene are PRHDT and FYEKMQ (reference sequence). The CDR3 sequence is 13 residues long. CDR3 sequence reads: CASSLPGTYGYTF. CDR3 DNA: TGTGCCAGCAGCTTACCGGGGACCTATGGCTACACCTTC.

This clonotype appeared many times. The chain links TRBV4-1 to TRBJ2-2; D is unclear. This CDR3 comprises 14 residues. Germline CDR1 is MGHRA and CDR2 is YSYEKL. The germline V and J ends were trimmed by 4 bases and 4 bases, with 10 bases remaining between them. The CDR3 bases are TGCGCCAGCAGCCTTCAGTTTGGCACCGGGGAGCTGTTTTTT. It is translated as CASSLQFGTGELFF.

This rearrangement joins TRBV5-1 to TRBJ1-1; D not resolved. V lost 4 bases and J 1 base, leaving 14 bases between the germline ends. This CDR3 is 15 amino acids long. CDR1 is SGHRS, CDR2 YFSETQ, per germline. CDR3 sequence reads: CASSPGRISNTEAFF. For the CDR3, the DNA is TGCGCCAGCAGCCCTGGCAGGATCTCGAACACTGAAGCTTTCTTT.

V and J are TRBV27 and TRBJ1-2, with D tentatively TRBD1 (5 bases). Trimming removed 4 bases at V and 6 bases at J, with 21 bases between. The CDR3 loop spans 16 amino acids. Germline loops: CDR1 MNHEY, CDR2 SMNVEV (reference sequence). CDR3 DNA sequence: TGTGCCAGCAGTTCCCTCCCCGGGGGTCCGAACCATGGCTACACCTTC. Translated, it gives CASSSLPGGPNHGYTF.

This clonotype was detected ten times or more. The genes are TRBV15 and TRBJ2-7, with 10 bases aligning to TRBD2. Germline lookup yields CDR1 LNHNV and CDR2 YYDKDF (reference sequence). This CDR3 comprises 15 residues. The J segment lost 0 bases and the V segment lost 5 bases, leaving 4 bases of the junction unmatched. CDR3 sequence: CATSSLAGGSYEQYF. The CDR3 DNA is TGTGCCACCAGCTCCTTAGCGGGGGGCTCCTACGAGCAGTACTTC.

This clonotype was observed at least ten times. The chain combines TRBV25-1 with TRBJ2-1; tentatively, D is TRBD1 (5 bases). Germline V gives CDR1 MGHDK, CDR2 SYGVNS. V was clipped by 4 bases and J by 4 bases, with 8 bases between them. There are 13 residues in the CDR3. Here the CDR3 DNA reads TGTGCCAGCAGTGGAAACAGGTACAATGAGCAGTTCTTC. This codes for CASSGNRYNEQFF.

A word on this clonotype: Since the CDR3 does not end with the conserved phenylalanine or tryptophan, this likely comes from a read error. This chain links TRBV13 with TRBJ2-2; 11 bases agree with TRBD2. The J segment lost 5 bases and the V segment lost 3 bases, leaving 5 bases of the junction unmatched. This CDR3 is built from 16 residues. Germline values: CDR1 PRHDT, CDR2 FYEKMQ (reference sequence). In DNA form, the CDR3 reads TGTGCCAGCAGCTTCTACCGACTAGCGGGGACCGGGGAGCTGTTTTCT. Translated, it gives CASSFYRLAGTGELFS.